The 5 T cell receptor beta chains reported below all come from one sample, sequenced in a study of immune heterogeneity within non-small cell lung tumors. TCR beta CDR3 regions came from multiplex PCR with 32 forward V and 13 reverse J primers. Each CDR3 protein is one row after TCRdb ran MiXCR on the multiplex PCR reads. The sample lists approximately 6,300 distinct CDR3 sequences, roughly a fifth occurring once. Bulk tumor genomic DNA, about 600 ng per sample, was the template. During surgery, each primary tumor gave multiple biopsies spaced as far apart as possible. Patients with untreated, newly diagnosed non-small cell lung cancer underwent curative surgery. Sequencing was done on a sample of lung tumor tissue. These receptors came from a female donor with non-small cell lung cancer.

Notes on this clonotype: This may come from a read error, since a much larger clone is one base off. This chain connects TRBV28 to TRBJ1-2; no definite D call. Germline V lookup: CDR1 MDHEN, CDR2 SYDVKM. This CDR3 has 13 residues. Trimming took off 8 bases at V and 6 bases at J, with 16 bases between the two ends. The CDR3 here is CASAPRANDGYTF. The CDR3 DNA reads as TGTGCCAGCGCCCCAAGGGCAAACGATGGCTACACCTTC.

This rearrangement joins TRBV20-1 to TRBJ2-3; 7 bases are shared with TRBD1. The CDR3 sequence is 17 residues long. V gave up 2 bases and J gave up 4 bases; unmatched junction bases: 15. Germline V gene data show CDR1 as DFQATT and CDR2 as SNEGSKA (reference sequence). The CDR3 loop reads CSARKLVQGQLPDTQYF. CDR3 nucleotides: TGCAGTGCTAGAAAGTTGGTACAGGGGCAATTGCCAGATACGCAGTATTTT.

This clonotype is medium-sized by share. This rearrangement joins TRBV4-2 to TRBJ2-7, with 8 bases identical to TRBD1. V lost 0 bases to trimming and J lost 3 bases; unmatched junction nucleotides: 4. The CDR3 is made up of 15 amino acids. Looked up from germline, CDR1 is LGHNA and CDR2 is YNFKEQ. CDR3 sequence reads: CASSQDRGPVYEQYF. CDR3 bases: TGTGCCAGCAGCCAAGACAGGGGGCCAGTCTACGAGCAGTACTTC.

There are a few counts of this clonotype. This chain joins TRBV19 and TRBJ2-3; 8 positions match TRBD1. This CDR3 is built from 16 residues. Germline CDR1 reads LNHDA; CDR2 reads SQIVND (reference sequence). After removal of 6 bases from V and 0 bases from J, the junction contained 8 bases not matched to a gene. As DNA, the CDR3 is TGTGCCAGTAGCTGGGACAGGTCGACTAGCACAGATACGCAGTATTTT. The encoded protein is CASSWDRSTSTDTQYF.

Concerning this clonotype: A read error is possible here, since a much larger clone lies one base away. The chain joins TRBV19 to TRBJ2-1, with 8 bases fitting TRBD2. Trimming removed 7 bases from V and 4 bases from J; junction bases left unmatched: 9. The CDR3 totals 15 residues. Germline CDR1 LNHDA, CDR2 SQIVND (reference sequence). DNA of the CDR3: TGTGCCAGTATTATCGGCAGCGGGAGTTACAATGAGCAGTTCTTC. It is translated as CASIIGSGSYNEQFF.